Presented here are 22 T cell receptor beta chains from one specimen sequenced in a study of regulatory T cells in long-lasting Graves disease. Described time point: newly diagnosed GD, antithyroid drugs for less than 3 months. RNA from PBMCs was the source of the TCR library. The TCR beta library used iRepertoire HTBI primers with Arm-PCR amplification of CDR3. TCRdb reprocessed the multiplex PCR reads via MiXCR and lists one record per CDR3 protein. The sample holds some 500,000 distinct CDR3 sequences, roughly a sixth seen once. Separately, the same data were catalogued under a study of T cells in Graves' hyperthyroidism and ophthalmopathy.

The source was peripheral blood mononuclear cells (PBMCs), collected at new diagnosis, from a patient treated with antithyroid drugs. Receptors were obtained from a woman aged 40 to 65 with Graves disease.

This clonotype came up a few times. V and J are TRBV20-1 and TRBJ1-2; D gene uncertain. The CDR3 has 11 amino acids. Deletions cut 3 bases from V and 8 bases from J, with 10 bases between. CDR1 DFQATT and CDR2 SNEGSKA come from the germline V gene (reference sequence). Written as DNA, the CDR3 is TGCAGTGCTAGTTGGGGTAAAGGCTACACCTTC. Translated, it gives CSASWGKGYTF.

This sequence joins TRBV11-2 and TRBJ1-2, with a weak D call TRBD1 (5 bases). CDR3 size: 11 residues. The V end lost 4 bases, the J end lost 7 bases, and 7 bases lay between the germline ends. CDR1 SGHAT and CDR2 FQNNGV come from the germline V gene. The CDR3 loop reads CASSSRGGYTF. The CDR3 DNA sequence: TGTGCCAGCAGCTCTAGGGGTGGCTACACCTTC.

Many counts were recorded for this clonotype. This sequence joins TRBV5-5 and TRBJ1-1; 7 bases match TRBD1. Unmatched junction bases numbered 8, after V lost 1 base and J lost 2 bases. The germline CDR1 and CDR2 sequences are SGHKS and YYEKEE (reference sequence). The CDR3 sequence is 16 residues long. The CDR3: CASSLSYTGVNTEAFF. CDR3 coding DNA: TGTGCCAGCAGCTTGTCCTATACAGGGGTAAACACTGAAGCTTTCTTT.

This clonotype was observed a handful of times. The chain combines TRBV6-1 with TRBJ1-3; D gene unclear. From germline, CDR1 is MNHNS and CDR2 SASEGT. V lost 2 bases, J lost 0 bases, and 5 bases lay in between. The CDR3 extends over 14 amino acids. The CDR3 DNA follows: TGTGCCAGCAGTGAATCGAGCTCTGGAAACACCATATATTTT. It codes for CASSESSSGNTIYF.

The table lists this clonotype with a few counts. V usage is TRBV9 and J usage is TRBJ1-1; D not certain. Trimming stripped 4 bases from V and 8 bases from J, with 18 bases between. Germline assignment: CDR1 SGDLS and CDR2 YYNGEE. This CDR3 comprises 14 residues. The DNA for the CDR3 is TGTGCCAGCAGCTCAATAGGACGGCCCGCAGAAGCTTTCTTT. This sequence encodes CASSSIGRPAEAFF.

This clonotype was detected ten times or more. The V gene is TRBV3-1, the J gene TRBJ1-1, with D uncertain. This CDR3 is built from 13 residues. The V end was cut by 1 base, the J end by 4 bases, with 7 bases between. Germline-derived CDR1 and CDR2 are LGHDT and YNNKEL (reference sequence). In nucleotides, the CDR3 is TGTGCCAGCAGCCAAGTAGCAGGCACTGAAGCTTTCTTT. Translated, it gives CASSQVAGTEAFF.

V is TRBV27 and J is TRBJ1-6; no reliable D call. V was cut by 8 bases and J by 7 bases, with 12 bases left in between. CDR3 length equals 13 residues. Germline CDR1 reads MNHEY; CDR2 reads SMNVEV (reference sequence). The DNA of the CDR3 is TGTGCCAGCGCGGGGTTGCCGAATTCACCCCTCCACTTT. Protein sequence: CASAGLPNSPLHF.

The rearrangement uses TRBV19 and TRBJ1-1; 7 bases are shared with TRBD1. The CDR3 has 13 residues. CDR1 and CDR2 from the germline V gene are LNHDA and SQIVND (reference sequence). V gave up 5 bases and J gave up 7 bases; unmatched junction bases: 7. The CDR3 DNA reads as TGTGCCAGTAGTGGGGCAGGGGGTAATGAAGCTTTCTTT. It translates to CASSGAGGNEAFF. Complete variable domain (other parts from reference TRBV19 and TRBJ1-1): DGGITQSPKYLFRKEGQNVTLSCEQNLNHDAMYWYRQDPGQGLRLIYYSQIVNDFQKGDIAEGYSVSREKKESFPLTVTSAQKNPTAFYLCASSGAGGNEAFFGQGTRLTVV.

The V gene is TRBV9, the J gene TRBJ2-3; possible D gene TRBD2, 5 bases. Germline CDR1 reads SGDLS; CDR2 reads YYNGEE. The CDR3 totals 15 residues. Between the trimmed V and J ends, which lost 0 bases and 2 bases, there was a span of 10 bases. Written as DNA, the CDR3 is TGTGCCAGCAGCGTAGAAAGACTACTCACAGATACGCAGTATTTT. This translates into CASSVERLLTDTQYF.

The chain joins TRBV19 to TRBJ1-1; TRBD1 might be the D (5 bases). Trimming cost V 6 bases and J 6 bases, with 23 bases left between them. This CDR3 contains 16 residues. Per germline, CDR1 LNHDA and CDR2 SQIVND (reference sequence). This chain's CDR3 is CASRPAIRGRWSEAFF. The DNA of the CDR3 is TGTGCCAGTAGACCGGCAATAAGGGGCAGGTGGTCTGAAGCTTTCTTT.

As for this clonotype: It differs at one base from a far larger clone, so likely a read error. The rearrangement joins TRBV6-2 or TRBV6-3 to TRBJ2-5, with unresolved D. The CDR3 is 14 amino acids. The germline CDR1 and CDR2 sequences are MNHEY and SVGEGT. This CDR3 reads CAGSYEGPWETQYF. CDR3 sequence (DNA): TGTGCCGGCAGTTACGAAGGACCCTGGGAGACCCAGTACTTC.

This clonotype occurred once. The V and J genes are TRBV5-1 and TRBJ1-1; D may be TRBD1 (6 bases). There are 15 residues in the CDR3. The ends were cut back, 5 bases at V and 1 base at J, with 15 bases in the middle. Germline V lookup: CDR1 SGHRS, CDR2 YFSETQ. The CDR3 here is CASRGGGLTNTEAFF. CDR3 bases: TGCGCCAGCAGAGGGGGTGGTCTAACGAACACTGAAGCTTTCTTT.

This clonotype was detected many times. V gene TRBV5-1 combines with J gene TRBJ2-7; D possibly corresponds to TRBD1 (6 bases). The V gene's germline CDR1 is SGHRS and CDR2 YFSETQ. V lost 1 base, J lost 7 bases, and 12 bases lay in between. The CDR3 consists of 13 residues. CDR3 amino acids: CASSLYWTEEQYF. The DNA for the CDR3 is TGCGCCAGCAGCTTGTACTGGACAGAAGAGCAGTACTTC.

This clonotype was detected only a few times. V gene TRBV19 combines with J gene TRBJ1-2, with TRBD1 identical over 7 bases. V lost 9 bases and J lost 6; bases outside the gene matches: 7. CDR3 length: 12 residues. Germline values: CDR1 LNHDA, CDR2 SQIVND (reference sequence). In DNA, the CDR3 is TGTGCCAGCAGTCACAGGGGAGATGGCTACACCTTC. Translation: CASSHRGDGYTF.

V gene TRBV3-1 combines with J gene TRBJ1-2, with D maybe TRBD1 (5 bases). Trimming removed 4 bases from V and 6 bases from J, with 12 bases in between. From germline, CDR1 is LGHDT and CDR2 YNNKEL (reference sequence). The CDR3 sequence is 13 residues long. CDR3 bases: TGTGCCAGCAGCCTCGGGACGGTCCATGGCTACACCTTC. This gives the protein CASSLGTVHGYTF.

This clonotype turned up a few times. The chain carries TRBV27 and TRBJ1-2, with 7 bases that match TRBD1. The germline gives CDR1 MNHEY, CDR2 SMNVEV (reference sequence). This CDR3 has 15 amino acids. With 0 bases clipped from V and 7 bases from J, the junction kept 8 bases outside the gene matches. CDR3 loop: CASSLSYQGGGGYTF. The CDR3 DNA sequence: TGTGCCAGCAGTTTATCGTACCAGGGGGGCGGTGGCTACACCTTC.

On this clonotype itself: This could be a read error, since a much larger clone is one nucleotide away. The genes are TRBV5-1 and TRBJ1-1; D may be TRBD1 (5 bases). CDR1 and CDR2 from the germline V gene are SGHRS and YFSETQ. The CDR3 is 15 amino acids. The CDR3 DNA reads TGCTCCAGCAGCCAACAGGTCGGGTATTGGTCTGAAGCTTTCTTT. This encodes CSSSQQVGYWSEAFF.

This clonotype was counted only a few times. The chain couples TRBV7-9 to TRBJ2-7, with D maybe TRBD2 (5 bases). The CDR3 runs 16 residues. Trimming took off 4 bases at V and 0 bases at J, with 16 bases between the two ends. CDR1 is SEHNR and CDR2 is FQNEAQ in the germline V gene (reference sequence). The chain's CDR3 is CASSSSYDGNSYEQYF. The CDR3 DNA follows: TGTGCCAGCAGCTCCTCCTATGACGGGAACTCCTACGAGCAGTACTTC.

Remarks on this clonotype: A much larger clone lies one base from this, so it may be a read error. The chain joins TRBV2 to TRBJ2-1, with TRBD1 as a possible D gene (5 bases). With 7 bases removed from V and 7 bases from J, the gap between germline ends came to 17 bases. This CDR3 has 14 residues. Germline V gives CDR1 SNHLY, CDR2 FYNNEI. CDR3 in amino acids: CASTPGKYRNEQFF. The CDR3 region has the DNA TGTGCCAGCACCCCGGGTAAATACAGGAATGAGCAGTTCTTC.

This clonotype has at least ten counts. The chain uses TRBV5-1 and TRBJ2-3, with D possibly being TRBD1 (6 bases). Per germline, CDR1 SGHRS and CDR2 YFSETQ. The germline V and J ends were trimmed by 4 bases and 2 bases, with 11 bases remaining between them. The CDR3 is 14 amino acids. CDR3 region: CASSAGQYTDTQYF. The CDR3 nucleotides read TGCGCCAGCAGCGCCGGACAGTACACAGATACGCAGTATTTT.

The chain recombines TRBV13 with TRBJ2-4; D is uncertain. V dropped 8 bases and J dropped 7 bases, with 12 bases sitting between them. The CDR3 has 12 residues. Germline assignment: CDR1 PRHDT and CDR2 FYEKMQ (reference sequence). This CDR3 is CASAQVGNIQYF. The CDR3 coding sequence is TGTGCCAGCGCCCAAGTCGGCAACATTCAGTACTTC.

Many counts were recorded for this clonotype. The rearrangement links TRBV5-1 to TRBJ1-2, with D unresolved. Trimming pared 1 base from V and 0 bases from J, leaving 7 bases between. This CDR3 is 14 amino acids long. The germline gives CDR1 SGHRS, CDR2 YFSETQ. The CDR3 region has the DNA TGCGCCAGCAGCTTGAGCACTACTAACTATGGCTACACCTTC. Translated, it gives CASSLSTTNYGYTF.